This T cell receptor beta chain was sequenced for a study of CD8 T cells in ankylosing spondylitis. Using quantitative 5'-RACE with molecular barcodes, the authors made TCR beta libraries. From the 5' RACE reads, TCRdb called clonotypes with MiXCR, one entry per CDR3 protein. Of tens of thousands of distinct CDR3 sequences in the sample, around 25% are singletons; the top ten hold roughly three fifths. With respect to this clonotype: Antigen unknown.

The study's findings and limits: There was reportedly significant enrichment of clones that were disease-linked in matched ankylosing spondylitis synovial fluid. Typical of ankylosing spondylitis blood, it appeared, was a TCR beta motif of under 10 highly homologous variants.

V lost 1 base to trimming and J lost 7 bases, with 11 bases between them. The CDR3 consists of 14 residues. Germline CDR1 MGHDK, CDR2 SYGVNS. The sequence derives from a male donor with ankylosing spondylitis or in good health (not recorded which). The chain joins TRBV25-1 to TRBJ1-5; D ambiguous. Sequencing was carried out using blood, either unsorted or a sorted T cell fraction (not recorded which). CDR3 bases: TGTGCCAGCAGTGAATTTGACACCGAGCAGCCCCAGCATTTT. Its translation is CASSEFDTEQPQHF.